This T cell receptor beta chain was captured by sequencing in a study of blood T cell repertoires in COVID-19 (TCRdb year 2020). Study-level background: Samples from collaborators originated in the United States, Italy and Spain and spanned both the acute and convalescent phases of COVID-19. The repertoires were made available in a free public database intended to serve as a resource for research on the immune response to SARS-CoV-2. The material from the prospective study consisted of cDNA or gDNA derived from T cells, B-cell-depleted T cells, or PBMCs. Samples came from the ongoing ImmuneRACE study (first 160 participants) plus 1,254 subjects from 6 global collaborators. The dataset comprised deeply sampled blood TCRbeta repertoires from subjects exposed to, actively infected with, or recovered from COVID-19. HLA class I and class II types, where available, came from metadata supplied by the sample provider rather than from assay-based typing. Nearly every sample came with metadata listing a de-identified subject ID, COVID-19 status, age in years and sex. What the research found in general, with its limitations: The quantity of clinical and demographic metadata differed by source and by participant and was supplied without curation.

TCRbeta CDR3 regions were amplified from genomic DNA using the immunoSEQ Assay, a bias-controlled multiplex PCR. In the source study's methods: Nucleated cell counts per sample were estimated from amplification of reference gene primers within the assay. To quantify the absolute abundance of each unique TCRbeta CDR3 rearrangement, sequence reads were collapsed and filtered. For each sample, productive Simpson clonality was calculated by taking the square root of Simpson's diversity index across productive rearrangements. Here the immuneACCESS table is served through TCRdb, limited to in-frame sequences with V and J called. Missing clones are a known gap in these copies; in checked studies unresolved V genes cover under half, and the rest lacks a known reason. V and J calls plus clone size are reproduced from that table; the DNA served to infer D and trimming. This sample is represented by approximately 80,000 clones; around 82% of them were singletons. The biggest ten clones account for around 2.9% of the sample.

In Seattle, one collaborating source enrolled patients while the infection was active and tracked those patients longitudinally over the course of disease. Whole blood was collected in K2EDTA tubes by collaborating institutions according to the institutions' own protocols. For TCRbeta analysis, collaborator samples were shipped as frozen whole blood, as isolated PBMCs, or as DNA extracted from either sample type. About this clone itself: This clone's antigen is unknown. Per-base quality was not reported, and no clone a single base away is much larger than it.

CDR1 and CDR2 are drawn from the germline V gene: SNHLY, FYNNEI. Taken from cysteine to phenylalanine, the CDR3 has 15 residues. Only the CDR3 region is kept as DNA, spanning 45 bases read in frame from base 1. Clipping removes 4 bases from V and 5 bases from J, with 6 as the unmatched junction base count. The sample taken for sequencing was peripheral blood. The source is a woman of 80 years or more with COVID-19, enrolled during active disease. The chain is assembled from TRBV2 and TRBJ2-2, with 8 bases matching TRBD2. DNA sequence: TGTGCCAGCAGTGGGGGGACTAGGTTAACCGGGGAGCTGTTTTTT. Translated, it gives CASSGGTRLTGELFF.